This T cell receptor (beta chain) originates from a study of identical twins' blood T cells (dated by TCRdb to about 2013). In terms of the full investigation: The roughly 12 libraries, six for the alpha chain and six for the beta chain, together yielded approximately 48 million Illumina reads. To assess how genetics influences repertoire formation, the study used next-generation sequencing to compare the TCR alpha and beta chain repertoires of three pairs of monozygous twins.

The library was obtained by 5' RACE. Sequencing took place on an Illumina Genome Analyzer IIx. To prepare the RNA-based TCR cDNA libraries, a previously described protocol was followed, with several modifications. Sample-specific barcodes were introduced on both ends of each TCR cDNA library during cDNA synthesis and amplification to prevent cross-contamination. The authors' pipeline ran thus. Between about 85,000 and nearly 550,000 clonotypes were identified per individual, with about 2.2 to 4 million CDR3-containing reads per library. Reads with improper barcode index combinations were discarded, and clonesets were then built for each library with the MiTCR software. During the assembly of CDR3 clonotypes by MiTCR, low-quality reads were filtered or rescued and PCR and sequencing errors were corrected. Artificial out-of-frame clonotypes were removed by being mapped to in-frame sequences, with one indel in the CDR3 allowed. V and J gene usage similarity between donors was measured as Jensen-Shannon divergence divided by mean entropy. In-frame beta chains were kept once TCRdb had trimmed the public reads at Q25 with fastp and called clones with MiXCR. CDR3 protein duplicates are merged, each entry listing the most common genes and DNA. In this record, the V and J calls reflect TCRdb's handling and not the investigators' own analysis. The sample data list fewer than 450,000 distinct CDR3 sequences, and over 25% of these were observed just once. Around 5.6% of the sample belongs to the ten largest clones.

Six healthy women forming three monozygous twin pairs were used as donors. Each of the three twin pairs had been raised together, and the twins in each pair were thought likely to have encountered the same infectious agents and vaccines. TCR cDNA libraries were prepared from RNA that had been isolated from peripheral blood mononuclear cells. Findings and caveats that apply to the study as a whole: Because the twins were reared together, environmental influences could not be excluded as an explanation for twin similarity. Twin pairs were reported to be markedly more alike in V gene usage than unrelated donors were, even when looking at non-selected out-of-frame TCRbeta clonotypes. Looking at the most abundant TCRbeta clonotypes, every donor had more CDR3 sequences in common with her twin than with unrelated donors. The study stated that the proposed role of the TCRalpha J segment in MHC recognition during thymic selection needs to be validated by independent studies. The count of CDR3 clonotypes shared by two donors depended mainly on the product of the two donors' cloneset sizes, and twins did not clearly depart from this trend.

Concerning this clonotype itself: It lacks a known antigen. The sample holds no much larger clone one base away, and base qualities are not on file.

Sequencing used PBMCs. This TCR derives from a woman between 18 and 55 years old in good health.

The CDR3 region: CSASAPAGTGELFF. The DNA sequence is as follows: TGCAGTGCTAGTGCTCCGGCGGGCACCGGGGAGCTGTTTTTT. The chain uses TRBV20-1 and TRBJ2-2; a weak D assignment points to TRBD2 (5 bases agree). CDR1 and CDR2 are drawn from the germline V gene (reference sequence): DFQATT, SNEGSKA. Including cysteine and phenylalanine, the CDR3 has 14 amino acids. CDR3 DNA is the only sequence kept; it has 42 bases, read in frame from the first base. The V end loses 3 bases and the J end loses 4 bases, and a stretch of 12 bases separates them.